The 12 T cell receptor beta chains below were found in one sample sequenced in a study of post-analysis software for immune sequencing data. Study-wide findings and caveats: Five TRBV segments, TRBV5-6, TRBV5-1 and TRBV20-1 among them, were found more frequent in patients than controls.

Researchers reported that TCR beta cDNA libraries carried unique molecular identifiers. TCRdb re-called the PCR reads through MiXCR, storing one row per CDR3 protein. Altogether hundreds of thousands of distinct CDR3 sequences are present, approximately 59% being singletons, with the ten largest covering approximately 11%. For these receptors, no antigen is known. The specimen sequenced was blood. Receptors originate from a girl aged 2-10 years with multiple sclerosis.

Concerning this clonotype itself: A much bigger clone sits one base away, suggesting this may be a read error. This chain uses TRBV6-4 with TRBJ2-5; 10 bases match TRBD2. CDR3 length equals 15 residues. CDR1 is MRHNA, CDR2 SNTAGT, per germline. With 3 bases clipped from V and 11 bases from J, the junction kept 12 bases outside the gene matches. The CDR3, as DNA: TGTGCCAGCAGTGATGAAGCGGGAGGGAAAAATGAGCAGTACTTC. Amino acid sequence: CASSDEAGGKNEQYF.

The chain joins TRBV20-1 to TRBJ2-3; 8 bases match TRBD2. Germline CDR1 and CDR2: DFQATT and SNEGSKA (reference sequence). V gave up 2 bases and J gave up 7 bases; unmatched junction bases: 14. The CDR3 totals 16 residues. CDR3 loop: CSARPRTAGGANTQYF. DNA of the CDR3: TGCAGTGCTAGACCCCGAACGGCGGGAGGCGCGAATACGCAGTATTTT.

The chain uses TRBV7-9 and TRBJ2-1; 11 nucleotides match TRBD1. Germline trimming cut 5 bases from V and 1 base from J; bases unmatched to any gene: 10. The CDR3 extends over 18 amino acids. Germline CDR1 and CDR2: SEHNR and FQNEAQ (reference sequence). CDR3 nucleotides: TGTGCCAGCAGCCCCGGGACAGGGGGTCATCGGTCCTACAATGAGCAGTTCTTC. It codes for CASSPGTGGHRSYNEQFF.

The chain links TRBV20-1 to TRBJ2-7, with D unresolved. The CDR3 sequence is 14 residues long. V was shortened by 4 bases and J by 2 bases, with 15 bases between the two germline ends. Germline CDR1 is DFQATT and CDR2 is SNEGSKA (reference sequence). The DNA for the CDR3 is TGCAGTGCTATGGGCAGAGTGACGCCCTACGAGCAGTACTTC. It yields the protein CSAMGRVTPYEQYF.

This sequence joins TRBV29-1 and TRBJ2-5; D unresolved. Trimming stripped 5 bases from V and 5 bases from J, with 9 bases between. This CDR3 comprises 11 residues. CDR1 is SQVTM, CDR2 ANQGSEA, per germline. The CDR3 sequence: CSVLPGETQYF. In nucleotides, the CDR3 is TGCAGCGTTCTCCCTGGGGAGACCCAGTACTTC. Variable domain in full (rest from reference TRBV29-1 and TRBJ2-5): SAVISQKPSRDICQRGTSLTIQCQVDSQVTMMFWYRQQPGQSLTLIATANQGSEATYESGFVIDKFPISRPNLTFSTLTVSNMSPEDSSIYLCSVLPGETQYFGPGTRLLVL.

This clonotype showed up just a few times. V and J are TRBV29-1 and TRBJ2-7; D gene ambiguous. The CDR3 is made up of 13 amino acids. V was shortened by 2 bases and J by 7 bases, with 15 bases between the two germline ends. Germline V gene sequence: CDR1 SQVTM, CDR2 ANQGSEA. The CDR3 protein is CSVERGEYNEQYF. In DNA, the CDR3 is TGCAGCGTTGAACGTGGGGAATACAATGAGCAGTACTTC.

The J gene is TRBJ1-5, the V gene TRBV18; a weak D match, TRBD2 (5 bases). The last part of the DNA fits TRBJ2-3 better; the J call may be wrong. Germline lookup yields CDR1 KGHSH and CDR2 LQKENI. The CDR3 runs to 14 residues. The CDR3 DNA follows: TGTGCCAGCTCACCACCTTCCCCTTACCGGGGGCAGTATTTT. It is translated as CASSPPSPYRGQYF.

The rearrangement links TRBV20-1 to TRBJ2-7, with 10 positions matching TRBD2. This CDR3 spans 13 amino acids. The germline CDR1 and CDR2 sequences are DFQATT and SNEGSKA (reference sequence). CDR3 sequence reads: CSPYGLAEAEQYF. CDR3 nucleotides: TGCAGCCCTTATGGACTAGCGGAGGCCGAGCAGTACTTC.

This clonotype was counted a few times. This rearrangement joins TRBV10-3 to TRBJ2-5; D not certain. Germline assignment: CDR1 ENHRY and CDR2 SYGVKD. The CDR3 covers 13 residues. Trimming pared 5 bases from V and 2 bases from J, leaving 9 bases between. DNA for the CDR3: TGTGCCATCAGTAGCAGCGCTCAAGAGACCCAGTACTTC. It encodes CAISSSAQETQYF.

The gene calls are TRBV7-2 and TRBJ2-7; 8 bases are a match to TRBD1. The CDR3 runs to 16 residues. Germline trimming cut 5 bases from V and 3 bases from J; bases unmatched to any gene: 12. Germline CDR1 is SGHTA and CDR2 is FQGNSA. The DNA for the CDR3 is TGTGCCAGCAGCCCCTGGGCGGGAACAGGGGGCTACGAGCAGTACTTC. The encoded protein is CASSPWAGTGGYEQYF.

This clonotype was counted a few times. The V call is TRBV14, the J call TRBJ2-7, with 8 nucleotides matching TRBD1. Germline V gives CDR1 SGHDN, CDR2 FVKESK. The CDR3 totals 20 residues. With 4 bases clipped from V and 3 bases from J, the junction kept 23 bases outside the gene matches. The CDR3 loop is CASSPSIYRGKGRYVYEQYF. The CDR3 region has the DNA TGTGCCAGCAGCCCGTCGATTTACAGGGGGAAGGGTCGGTACGTCTACGAGCAGTACTTC.

The genes are TRBV2 and TRBJ2-7; 7 nucleotides line up with TRBD2. Germline CDR1 and CDR2: SNHLY and FYNNEI. The CDR3 contains 14 residues. The V segment lost 10 bases and the J segment 0 bases; nucleotides outside the gene matches: 9. CDR3 coding DNA: TGTGCCACCTCTAGCGGAGTTAGCTCCTACGAGCAGTACTTC. Encoded protein: CATSSGVSSYEQYF.